The 6 T cell receptor beta chains given below trace back to one sample, sequenced in a study of shared clonotypes between healthy human individuals (dated by TCRdb to the early 2020s). Receptors were amplified or captured by the immunoSEQ multiplex PCR assay. TCRdb provides this immuneACCESS table in a form limited to in-frame rearrangements. Some clones are lacking; in checked studies, under half of them reflect an unresolved V gene, and why the rest are absent is not known. The sample contains fewer than 1.4 million clones, around three quarters of them found a single time. The ten largest clones capture 0.5% to 0.65% of the sample. Sequences were obtained from memory CD4+ T cells from PBMCs. Taken with the paper, the label for cell subset or site translates to: CD45RA-negative fraction. The receptor source for this set is a man younger than 35 in good health. Some clones in this sample may be carry-over from other donors' samples.

This chain joins TRBV5-1 and TRBJ2-3, with a tentative D call TRBD2 (6 bases). The CDR3 spans 13 residues. From germline, CDR1 is SGHRS and CDR2 YFSETQ. The V gene lost 1 base and the J gene lost 5 bases, with 8 bases spanning the gap. CDR3 sequence reads: CASSLRGGDTQYF. The DNA for the CDR3 is TGCGCCAGCAGCTTGCGGGGAGGAGATACGCAGTATTTT.

This chain connects TRBV29-1 to TRBJ2-5; a possible D gene is TRBD1 (6 bases). Germline CDR1 SQVTM, CDR2 ANQGSEA. The V end lost 4 bases, the J end lost 1 base, and 10 bases lay between the germline ends. The length of the CDR3 is 13 residues. This CDR3 is CSVAQGGQETQYF. In DNA form, the CDR3 reads TGCAGCGTTGCACAGGGTGGCCAAGAGACCCAGTACTTC.

V and J are TRBV28 and TRBJ1-1; a weak D match, TRBD1 (6 bases). There are 12 residues in the CDR3. Trimming took 6 bases from V and 1 from J, leaving 6 bases between them. Germline loops: CDR1 MDHEN, CDR2 SYDVKM. In DNA form, the CDR3 reads TGTGCCAGCAGACAGGGGAACACTGAAGCTTTCTTT. Translated: CASRQGNTEAFF.

The rearrangement links TRBV5-1 to TRBJ2-7; 8 bases are shared with TRBD2. There are 15 residues in the CDR3. The germline gives CDR1 SGHRS, CDR2 YFSETQ. V dropped 7 bases and J dropped 5; count of bases not matched to a gene: 14. CDR3 region: CASGSREREMNEQYF. CDR3 DNA sequence: TGCGCCAGCGGGTCGCGGGAGCGGGAGATGAACGAGCAGTACTTC.

On this clone: The identical CDR3 is also encoded by other nucleotide sequences in the sample. The chain combines TRBV2 with TRBJ1-5; weak D call: TRBD1 (6 bases). This CDR3 has 14 amino acids. V lost 4 bases and J lost 2, with 9 bases in between. The V gene's germline CDR1 is SNHLY and CDR2 FYNNEI. CDR3 region: CASSAGEGNQPQHF. DNA for the CDR3: TGTGCCAGCAGTGCAGGGGAGGGCAATCAGCCCCAGCATTTT.

The V call is TRBV1, the J call TRBJ2-3; the table's TRBD2 call for D was not verified on the DNA. TRBV1 is listed as a pseudogene. This CDR3 contains 15 residues. CDR3 coding DNA: TGCACCAGCAGCCGGACTAGCGGGAGCGCAGATACGCAGTATTTT. Translating gives CTSSRTSGSADTQYF.